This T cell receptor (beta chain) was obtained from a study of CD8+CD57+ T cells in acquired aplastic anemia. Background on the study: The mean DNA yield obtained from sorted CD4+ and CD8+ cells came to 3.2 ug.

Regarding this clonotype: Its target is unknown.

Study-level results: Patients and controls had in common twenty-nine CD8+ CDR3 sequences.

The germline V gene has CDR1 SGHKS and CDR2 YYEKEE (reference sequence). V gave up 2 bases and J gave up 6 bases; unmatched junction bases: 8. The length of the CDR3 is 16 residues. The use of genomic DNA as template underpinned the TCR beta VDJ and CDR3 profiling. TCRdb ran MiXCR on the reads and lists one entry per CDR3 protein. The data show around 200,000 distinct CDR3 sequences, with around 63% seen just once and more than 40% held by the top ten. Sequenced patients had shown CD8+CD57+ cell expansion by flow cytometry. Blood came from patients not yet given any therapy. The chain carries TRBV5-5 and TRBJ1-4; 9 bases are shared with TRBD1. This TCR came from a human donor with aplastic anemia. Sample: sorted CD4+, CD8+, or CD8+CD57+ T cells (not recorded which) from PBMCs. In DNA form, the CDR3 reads TGTGCCAGCAGCTTTAATGGACAGGGGTGGGATGAAAAACTGTTTTTT. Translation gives CASSFNGQGWDEKLFF. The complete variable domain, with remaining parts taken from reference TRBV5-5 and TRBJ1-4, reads DAGVTQSPTHLIKTRGQQVTLRCSPISGHKSVSWYQQVLGQGPQFIFQYYEKEERGRGNFPDRFSARQFPNYSSELNVNALLLGDSALYLCASSFNGQGWDEKLFFGSGTQLSVL.